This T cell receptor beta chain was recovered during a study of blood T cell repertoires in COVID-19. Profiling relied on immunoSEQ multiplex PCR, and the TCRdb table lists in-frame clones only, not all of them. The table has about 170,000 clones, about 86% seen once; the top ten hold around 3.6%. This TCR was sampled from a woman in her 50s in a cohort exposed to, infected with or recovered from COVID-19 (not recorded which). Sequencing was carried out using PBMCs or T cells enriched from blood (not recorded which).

CDR3 DNA: TGTGCCAGCAGCTTGCGGGGAGGGCCGAACACCGGGGAGCTGTTTTTT. It codes for CASSLRGGPNTGELFF. The V gene is TRBV11-2, the J gene TRBJ2-2, with 7 nucleotides matching TRBD2. The CDR3 consists of 16 residues. Germline values: CDR1 SGHAT, CDR2 FQNNGV. Germline trimming cut 3 bases from V and 0 bases from J; bases unmatched to any gene: 4. Combining the CDR3 with reference TRBV11-2 and TRBJ2-2 gives the whole variable domain EAGVAQSPRYKIIEKRQSVAFWCNPISGHATLYWYQQILGQGPKLLIQFQNNGVVDDSQLPKDRFSAERLKGVDSTLKIQPAKLEDSAVYLCASSLRGGPNTGELFFGEGSRLTVL.